Detailed here is one TCR beta chain. Its antigen remains undetermined. The sample holds no much larger clone one base away, and base qualities are not on file. The immunoSEQ Assay, a bias-controlled multiplex PCR, was used to amplify TCRbeta CDR3 regions from genomic DNA. The authors' analysis ran thus. The number of nucleated cells in each sample was estimated from the amplification of reference gene primers within the assay. To quantify the absolute abundance of each unique TCRbeta CDR3 rearrangement, sequence reads were collapsed and filtered. For each sample, productive Simpson clonality was calculated as the square root of Simpson's diversity index across productive rearrangements. TCRdb stores this immuneACCESS table with in-frame sequences only. Part of the clones is absent; in the studies checked, under half of the shortfall reflects unresolved V genes, and no reason is known for the rest. The V and J calls and clone size were taken over from that table, and D and trimming were inferred from the DNA. This sample comprises about 140,000 clones, about 81% of them detected only once. The ten largest clones represent about 4% of the sample.

The sample comes from a study of blood T cell repertoires in COVID-19 (dated by TCRdb to the early 2020s). Regarding the research as a whole: Collaborator samples came from the United States, Italy and Spain and covered acute and convalescent phases of COVID-19. The material from the prospective study consisted of cDNA or gDNA derived from T cells, B-cell-depleted T cells, or PBMCs. Subjects who had been exposed to COVID-19, were actively infected with it, or had recovered from it provided the deeply sampled blood TCRbeta repertoires that made up the dataset. The repertoires were released in a freely available public database intended as a resource for research on the immune response to SARS-CoV-2. The samples were drawn from two sources: the first 160 participants of the ongoing ImmuneRACE study, and over 1,000 subjects contributed by 6 global collaborators. The sample metadata nearly always contained a de-identified subject ID, COVID-19 status, age in years and sex. Where available, HLA class I and class II types were obtained from metadata supplied by the sample provider rather than from assay-based typing. Study-wide findings and limitations: Clinical and demographic metadata were provided uncurated, with the amount varying by source and participant.

CDR1 and CDR2, per the germline V gene, are SGHAT and FQNNGV. At the junction V is shortened by 6 bases and J by 8 bases, with 11 bases in between. The CDR3 starts with the cysteine, ends with the phenylalanine, and has 12 residues. The kept DNA is CDR3 alone, 36 bases in frame from the first base. Each collaborating institution followed its own protocols to collect whole blood in K2EDTA tubes. For TCRbeta analysis, collaborators shipped samples in one of three forms: frozen whole blood, isolated PBMCs, or DNA extracted from either of those sample types. Sequencing was performed on peripheral blood. The rearranged chain carries TRBV11-2 and TRBJ2-1; TRBD1 could be the D gene, as 5 bases match. The TCR originated in a woman of 80 years or more with acute or convalescent COVID-19. CDR3 sequence: CASRPAGHEQFF. The DNA sequence is as follows: TGTGCCAGCAGACCCGCAGGGCATGAGCAGTTCTTC.